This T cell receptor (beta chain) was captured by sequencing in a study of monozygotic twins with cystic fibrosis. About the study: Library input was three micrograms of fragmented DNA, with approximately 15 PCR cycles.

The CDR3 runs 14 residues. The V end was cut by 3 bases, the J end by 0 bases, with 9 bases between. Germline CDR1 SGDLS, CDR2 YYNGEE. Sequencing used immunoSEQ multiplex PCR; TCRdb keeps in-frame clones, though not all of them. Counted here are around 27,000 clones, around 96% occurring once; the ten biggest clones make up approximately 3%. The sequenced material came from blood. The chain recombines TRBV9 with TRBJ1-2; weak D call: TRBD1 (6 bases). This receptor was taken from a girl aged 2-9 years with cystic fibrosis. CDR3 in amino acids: CASSANRANYGYTF. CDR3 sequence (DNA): TGTGCCAGCAGCGCCAACAGGGCTAACTATGGCTACACCTTC.